These 5 T cell receptor beta chains were sequenced from one sample in a study of control samples from healthy donors and cancer patients. Sequencing used immunoSEQ multiplex PCR; TCRdb keeps in-frame clones, though not all of them. The table lists around 130,000 clones, around 90% of them singletons. Source material: blood. The receptors were gathered from a man between 18 and 29 years old in good health.

The rearrangement links TRBV4-1 to TRBJ1-1, with no clear D. V lost 3 bases and J lost 2, with 13 bases in between. CDR3 length equals 15 residues. CDR1 is MGHRA and CDR2 is YSYEKL in the germline V gene. In DNA form, the CDR3 reads TGCGCCAGCAGCCAGGCTGACGGACCCAACACTGAAGCTTTCTTT. Translation gives CASSQADGPNTEAFF.

The chain couples TRBV7-8 to TRBJ1-3; 7 nucleotides line up with TRBD1. J was trimmed by 0 bases and V by 5 bases; bases with no gene match: 4. The CDR3 extends over 15 amino acids. The germline CDR1 and CDR2 sequences are SGHVS and FQNEAQ. In DNA form, the CDR3 reads TGTGCCAGCAGCCCCGGGACAGTCTCTGGAAACACCATATATTTT. As protein: CASSPGTVSGNTIYF.

This rearrangement joins TRBV28 to TRBJ2-7, with TRBD2 as a possible D gene (6 bases). The CDR3 has 13 residues. Germline values: CDR1 MDHEN, CDR2 SYDVKM. Trimming took off 11 bases at V and 5 bases at J, with 19 bases between the two ends. This chain's CDR3 is CASTLAGTNEQYF. The CDR3 region has the DNA TGTGCCTCGACATTGGCGGGGACGAACGAGCAGTACTTC.

The genes are TRBV7-9 and TRBJ2-2; perhaps TRBD2 as D (5 bases). Trimming left V 5 bases short and J 8 bases short, with 12 bases between. The CDR3 runs 13 residues. The germline gives CDR1 SEHNR, CDR2 FQNEAQ (reference sequence). The CDR3 DNA reads TGTGCCAGCAGCCCCCCGGCGGGTGGGGAGCTGTTTTTT. This codes for CASSPPAGGELFF. Combining the CDR3 with reference TRBV7-9 and TRBJ2-2 gives the whole variable domain DTGVSQNPRHKITKRGQNVTFRCDPISEHNRLYWYRQTLGQGPEFLTYFQNEAQLEKSRLLSDRFSAERPKGSFSTLEIQRTEQGDSAMYLCASSPPAGGELFFGEGSRLTVL.

The chain couples TRBV24-1 to TRBJ1-4, with D uncertain. Germline assignment: CDR1 KGHDR and CDR2 SFDVKD. Deletions cut 3 bases from V and 6 bases from J, with 13 bases between. This CDR3 has 15 residues. The CDR3 sequence is CATSDPRSGDEKLFF. In DNA, the CDR3 is TGTGCCACCAGTGATCCCAGAAGTGGGGATGAAAAACTGTTTTTT.